These T cell receptor beta chains were read from a single sample in a study of beta chain features in type 1 diabetes. The assay was immunoSEQ multiplex PCR, and TCRdb's table has in-frame clones only and misses some. The sample has 200,000 to 250,000 clones; 25% to 30% are singletons. Sequenced: central memory CD4+ T cells from blood. Every receptor here comes from a man younger than 40 in good health. CDR3s include the opening cysteine and the closing phenylalanine or tryptophan. D genes are given only for firm matches. The size field is filled for only some rows; it gives once, few, many or a size class.

V: TRBV6-5
D: NA
size: NA
J: TRBJ1-6
CDR3: CASSSRGGNSPLHF
DNA: TGTGCCAGCAGTTCCAGGGGCGGAAATTCACCCCTCCACTTT

V: TRBV5-4
D: NA
size: NA
J: TRBJ2-2
CDR3: CASSGSGGPTGELFF
DNA: TGTGCCAGCAGCGGGAGTGGGGGGCCCACCGGGGAGCTGTTTTTT

V: TRBV18
D: TRBD1
size: NA
J: TRBJ2-2
CDR3: CASSPGQGGTGELFF
DNA: TGTGCCAGCTCACCGGGACAGGGTGGCACCGGGGAGCTGTTTTTT

V: TRBV29-1
D: NA
size: few
J: TRBJ2-5
CDR3: CSVGAGSVETQYF
DNA: TGCAGCGTCGGTGCAGGGTCCGTAGAGACCCAGTACTTC

V: TRBV4-2
D: NA
size: NA
J: TRBJ1-2
CDR3: CASSQDVTANYGYTF
DNA: TGTGCCAGCAGCCAAGATGTCACCGCGAACTATGGCTACACCTTC

V: TRBV5-4
D: TRBD2
size: NA
J: TRBJ2-1
CDR3: CARSRSISGTYNEQFF
DNA: TGTGCCCGCAGCCGGAGCATCAGCGGGACCTACAATGAGCAGTTCTTC

V: TRBV6-5
D: NA
size: few
J: TRBJ2-7
CDR3: CASSSGTLSSYEQYF
DNA: TGTGCCAGCAGTAGCGGGACATTGAGCTCCTACGAGCAGTACTTC

V: TRBV9
D: NA
size: few
J: TRBJ2-2
CDR3: CASSVRGGNTGELFF
DNA: TGTGCCAGCAGCGTACGGGGCGGGAACACCGGGGAGCTGTTTTTT

V: TRBV7-8
D: NA
size: NA
J: TRBJ2-5
CDR3: CASSPGGLGETQYF
DNA: TGTGCCAGCAGCCCTGGGGGGCTCGGAGAGACCCAGTACTTC

V: TRBV6-5
D: NA
size: few
J: TRBJ1-5
CDR3: CASSSRQGNQPQHF
DNA: TGTGCCAGCAGTTCCAGACAGGGCAATCAGCCCCAGCATTTT

V: TRBV19
D: NA
size: NA
J: TRBJ2-7
CDR3: CASSIVGKTYEQYF
DNA: TGTGCCAGTAGTATCGTAGGGAAGACCTACGAGCAGTACTTC

V: TRBV30
D: NA
size: NA
J: TRBJ1-2
CDR3: CAWRRQGSYGYTF
DNA: TGTGCCTGGAGACGGCAGGGGTCCTATGGCTACACCTTC

V: TRBV6-5
D: NA
size: NA
J: TRBJ1-1
CDR3: CASSYSLVMNTEAFF
DNA: TGTGCCAGCAGTTACTCGTTAGTGATGAACACTGAAGCTTTCTTT

V: TRBV10-3
D: NA
size: NA
J: TRBJ2-1
CDR3: CASHGDEGIRSYNEQFF
DNA: TGTGCCTCACATGGGGATGAGGGCATCAGGTCCTACAATGAGCAGTTCTTC

V: TRBV29-1
D: TRBD1
size: NA
J: TRBJ2-1
CDR3: CSLRTGTGSYNEQFF
DNA: TGCAGCTTAAGAACCGGGACAGGTTCCTACAATGAGCAGTTCTTC

V: TRBV5-6
D: NA
size: NA
J: TRBJ2-5
CDR3: CASSPEGLEETQYF
DNA: TGTGCCAGCAGCCCAGAGGGGCTGGAAGAGACCCAGTACTTC

V: TRBV5-6
D: NA
size: NA
J: TRBJ1-1
CDR3: CASSFRRLNTEAFF
DNA: TGTGCCAGCAGCTTCAGACGGTTGAACACTGAAGCTTTCTTT

V: TRBV5-6
D: TRBD2
size: NA
J: TRBJ2-3
CDR3: CASSLAGDWTDTQYF
DNA: TGTGCCAGCAGCTTAGCGGGAGATTGGACAGATACGCAGTATTTT

V: TRBV5-4
D: TRBD2
size: NA
J: TRBJ2-1
CDR3: CASSLASGRPYNEQFF
DNA: TGTGCCAGCAGCTTGGCTAGCGGGAGACCCTACAATGAGCAGTTCTTC

V: TRBV7-2
D: NA
size: few
J: TRBJ1-2
CDR3: CASSPDSAYGYTF
DNA: TGTGCCAGCAGCCCGGACAGTGCCTATGGCTACACCTTC

V: TRBV7-2
D: NA
size: NA
J: TRBJ2-5
CDR3: CASSPGAGVETQYF
DNA: TGTGCCAGCAGCCCGGGGGCGGGGGTAGAGACCCAGTACTTC

V: TRBV5-1
D: NA
size: few
J: TRBJ2-3
CDR3: CASSLQPGEDTQYF
DNA: TGCGCCAGCAGCTTACAACCGGGGGAGGATACGCAGTATTTT

V: TRBV20-1
D: TRBD2
size: NA
J: TRBJ2-5
CDR3: CSARRGETQYF
DNA: TGCAGTGCTAGGCGGGGGGAGACCCAGTACTTC

V: TRBV6-5
D: NA
size: few
J: TRBJ1-5
CDR3: CASGSGGNGNQPQHF
DNA: TGTGCCAGCGGGTCCGGAGGGAACGGCAATCAGCCCCAGCATTTT

V: TRBV4-3
D: NA
size: NA
J: TRBJ2-1
CDR3: CASSQEQGSYAYNEQFF
DNA: TGCGCCAGCAGCCAAGAACAGGGAAGTTACGCCTACAATGAGCAGTTCTTC

V: TRBV10-2
D: TRBD2
size: NA
J: TRBJ2-1
CDR3: CASSNSGRSSYNEQFF
DNA: TGCGCCAGCAGTAACAGCGGGAGGAGCTCCTACAATGAGCAGTTCTTC

V: TRBV5-1
D: NA
size: NA
J: TRBJ2-7
CDR3: CASSFDRTVYEQYF
DNA: TGCGCCAGCAGCTTTGACAGGACCGTCTACGAGCAGTACTTC

V: TRBV7-2
D: NA
size: NA
J: TRBJ1-1
CDR3: CASSLTVNTEAFF
DNA: TGTGCCAGCAGCTTGACAGTGAACACTGAAGCTTTCTTT

V: TRBV7-6
D: NA
size: once
J: TRBJ2-5
CDR3: CASSRAPAETQYF
DNA: TGTGCCAGCAGCCGGGCCCCAGCGGAGACCCAGTACTTC

V: TRBV11-2
D: TRBD1
size: many
J: TRBJ2-1
CDR3: CASSPTSGQQGNHNEQFF
DNA: TGTGCCAGCAGCCCGACCTCTGGCCAACAGGGGAACCACAATGAGCAGTTCTTC

V: TRBV6-6
D: NA
size: NA
J: TRBJ2-1
CDR3: CASSQSANEQFF
DNA: TGTGCCAGCAGTCAGAGCGCCAATGAGCAGTTCTTC

V: TRBV7-2
D: NA
size: many
J: TRBJ2-2
CDR3: CASSGPGTGTGELFF
DNA: TGTGCCAGCAGCGGACCCGGGACGGGAACCGGGGAGCTGTTTTTT

V: TRBV5-6
D: NA
size: NA
J: TRBJ1-2
CDR3: CASSRGRFPGTF
DNA: TGTGCCAGCAGCCGAGGGAGGTTCCCCGGGACCTTC

V: TRBV7-2
D: TRBD1
size: NA
J: TRBJ2-3
CDR3: CASSLGTGRDTDTQYF
DNA: TGTGCCAGCAGCTTAGGGACAGGCCGAGACACAGATACGCAGTATTTT

V: TRBV29-1
D: NA
size: few
J: TRBJ2-7
CDR3: CSAGFGSYEQYF
DNA: TGCAGCGCTGGGTTTGGCTCCTACGAGCAGTACTTC

V: TRBV27
D: NA
size: few
J: TRBJ2-5
CDR3: CASSGGAAGEETQYF
DNA: TGTGCCAGCAGTGGTGGGGCGGCAGGGGAAGAGACCCAGTACTTC

V: TRBV5-1
D: TRBD2
size: NA
J: TRBJ2-3
CDR3: CASSSGDFTDTQYF
DNA: TGCGCCAGCAGTAGCGGGGATTTCACAGATACGCAGTATTTT

V: TRBV6-5
D: NA
size: NA
J: TRBJ2-7
CDR3: CASSPSTAPREQYF
DNA: TGTGCCAGCAGTCCTTCGACAGCCCCGAGGGAGCAGTACTTC